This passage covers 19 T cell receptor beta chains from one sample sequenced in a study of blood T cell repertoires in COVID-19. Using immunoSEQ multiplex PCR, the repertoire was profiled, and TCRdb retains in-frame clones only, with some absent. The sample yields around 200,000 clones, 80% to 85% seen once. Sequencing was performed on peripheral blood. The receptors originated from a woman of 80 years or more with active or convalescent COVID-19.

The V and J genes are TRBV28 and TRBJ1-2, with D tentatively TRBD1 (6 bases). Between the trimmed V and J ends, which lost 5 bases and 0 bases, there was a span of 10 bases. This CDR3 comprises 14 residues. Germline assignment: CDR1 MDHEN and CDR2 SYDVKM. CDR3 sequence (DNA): TGTGCCAGCAGTCCACAGGGCTCTAACTATGGCTACACCTTC. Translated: CASSPQGSNYGYTF.

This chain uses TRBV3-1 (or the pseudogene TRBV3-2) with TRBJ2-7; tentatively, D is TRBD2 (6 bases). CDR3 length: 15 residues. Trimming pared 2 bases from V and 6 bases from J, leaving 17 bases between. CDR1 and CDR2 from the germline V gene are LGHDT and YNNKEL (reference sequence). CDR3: CASSQTSRGRSEQYF. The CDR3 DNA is TGTGCCAGCAGCCAAACTTCTAGAGGGAGGAGCGAGCAGTACTTC.

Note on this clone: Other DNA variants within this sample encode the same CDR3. The CDR3 spells CASSLGTQETQYF. DNA for the CDR3: TGTGCCAGCAGCTTAGGGACTCAAGAGACCCAGTACTTC. The gene calls are TRBV7-9 and TRBJ2-5, with D maybe TRBD2 (5 bases). Germline V gene data show CDR1 as SEHNR and CDR2 as FQNEAQ (reference sequence). The CDR3 sequence is 13 residues long. V dropped 1 base and J dropped 2 bases, with 5 bases sitting between them.

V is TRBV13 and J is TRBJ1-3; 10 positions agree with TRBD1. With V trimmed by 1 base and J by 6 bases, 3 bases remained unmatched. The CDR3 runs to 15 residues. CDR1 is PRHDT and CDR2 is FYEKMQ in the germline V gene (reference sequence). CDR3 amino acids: CASSLDGTGENTIYF. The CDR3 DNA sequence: TGTGCCAGCAGCTTAGACGGGACAGGGGAAAACACCATATATTTT.

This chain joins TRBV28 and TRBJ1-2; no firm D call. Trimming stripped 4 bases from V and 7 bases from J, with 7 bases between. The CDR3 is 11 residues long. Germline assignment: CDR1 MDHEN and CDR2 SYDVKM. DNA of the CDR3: TGTGCCAGCAGTTACAGTCGTGGCTACACCTTC. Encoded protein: CASSYSRGYTF.

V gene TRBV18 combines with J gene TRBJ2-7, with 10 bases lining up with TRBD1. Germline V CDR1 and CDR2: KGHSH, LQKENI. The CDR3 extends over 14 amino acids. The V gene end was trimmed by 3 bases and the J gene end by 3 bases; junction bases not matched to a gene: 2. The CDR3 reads CASSPRTGGYEQYF. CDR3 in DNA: TGTGCCAGCTCACCGAGGACAGGGGGCTACGAGCAGTACTTC.

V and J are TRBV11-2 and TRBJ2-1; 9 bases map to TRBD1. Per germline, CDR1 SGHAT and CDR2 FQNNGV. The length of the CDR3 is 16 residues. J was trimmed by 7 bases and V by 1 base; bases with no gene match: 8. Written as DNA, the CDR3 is TGTGCCAGCAGCTTAGTTTATGGGACAGGGAAGAATGAGCAGTTCTTC. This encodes CASSLVYGTGKNEQFF.

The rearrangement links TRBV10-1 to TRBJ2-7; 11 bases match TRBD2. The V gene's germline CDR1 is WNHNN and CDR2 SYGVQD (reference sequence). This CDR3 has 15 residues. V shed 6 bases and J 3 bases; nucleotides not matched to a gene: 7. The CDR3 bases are TGCGCCAGCAGCACTAGCGGGAGCAACCTCTACGAGCAGTACTTC. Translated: CASSTSGSNLYEQYF.

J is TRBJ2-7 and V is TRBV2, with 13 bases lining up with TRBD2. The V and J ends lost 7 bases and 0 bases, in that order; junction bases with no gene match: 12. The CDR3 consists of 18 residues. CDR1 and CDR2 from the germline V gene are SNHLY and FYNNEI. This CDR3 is CASKLGETSGGNSYEQYF. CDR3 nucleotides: TGTGCCAGCAAGCTGGGGGAGACTAGCGGGGGGAACTCCTACGAGCAGTACTTC. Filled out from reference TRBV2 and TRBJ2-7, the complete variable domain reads EPEVTQTPSHQVTQMGQEVILRCVPISNHLYFYWYRQILGQKVEFLVSFYNNEISEKSEIFDDQFSVERPDGSNFTLKIRSTKLEDSAMYFCASKLGETSGGNSYEQYFGPGTRLTVT.

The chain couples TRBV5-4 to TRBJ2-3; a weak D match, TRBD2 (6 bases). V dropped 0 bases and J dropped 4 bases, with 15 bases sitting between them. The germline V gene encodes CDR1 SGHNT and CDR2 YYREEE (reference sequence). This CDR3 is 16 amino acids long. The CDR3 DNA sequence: TGTGCCAGCAGCTTGGTTCTAGCGCCGGATTCAGATACGCAGTATTTT. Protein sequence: CASSLVLAPDSDTQYF.

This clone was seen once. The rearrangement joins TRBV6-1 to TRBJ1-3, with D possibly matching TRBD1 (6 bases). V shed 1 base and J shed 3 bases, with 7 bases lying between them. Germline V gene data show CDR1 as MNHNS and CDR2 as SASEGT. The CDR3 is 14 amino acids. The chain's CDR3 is CASSEGTVGNTIYF. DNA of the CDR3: TGTGCCAGCAGTGAAGGGACAGTTGGAAACACCATATATTTT.

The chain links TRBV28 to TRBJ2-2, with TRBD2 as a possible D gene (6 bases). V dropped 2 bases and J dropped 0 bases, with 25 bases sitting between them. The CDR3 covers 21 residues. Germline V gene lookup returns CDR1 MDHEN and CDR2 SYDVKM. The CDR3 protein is CASSLRRARRERSANTGELFF. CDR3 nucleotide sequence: TGTGCCAGCAGTTTACGAAGGGCGAGACGGGAGAGATCCGCGAACACCGGGGAGCTGTTTTTT.

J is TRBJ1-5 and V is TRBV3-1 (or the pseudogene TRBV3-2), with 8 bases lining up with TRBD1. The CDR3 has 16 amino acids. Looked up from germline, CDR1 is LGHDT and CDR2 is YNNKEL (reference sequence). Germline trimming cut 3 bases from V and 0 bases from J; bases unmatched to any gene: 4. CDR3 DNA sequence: TGTGCCAGCAGCCAGGACAGGGTCGGTAGCAATCAGCCCCAGCATTTT. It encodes CASSQDRVGSNQPQHF.

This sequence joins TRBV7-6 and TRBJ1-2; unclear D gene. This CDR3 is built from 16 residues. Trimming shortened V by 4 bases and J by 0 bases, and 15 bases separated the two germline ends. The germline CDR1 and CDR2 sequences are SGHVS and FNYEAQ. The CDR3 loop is CASSSHGRGANYGYTF. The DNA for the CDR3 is TGTGCCAGCAGCTCGCACGGCCGGGGTGCTAACTATGGCTACACCTTC.

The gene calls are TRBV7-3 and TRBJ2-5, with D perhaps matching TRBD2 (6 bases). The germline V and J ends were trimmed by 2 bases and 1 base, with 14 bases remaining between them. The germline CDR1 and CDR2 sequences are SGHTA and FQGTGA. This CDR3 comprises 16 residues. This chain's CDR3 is CASSLGGGVGQETQYF. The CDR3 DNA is TGTGCCAGCAGCTTAGGTGGAGGGGTGGGCCAAGAGACCCAGTACTTC. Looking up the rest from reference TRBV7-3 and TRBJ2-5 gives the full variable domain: GAGVSQTPSNKVTEKGKYVELRCDPISGHTALYWYRQSLGQGPEFLIYFQGTGAADDSGLPNDRFFAVRPEGSVSTLKIQRTERGDSAVYLCASSLGGGVGQETQYFGPGTRLLVL.

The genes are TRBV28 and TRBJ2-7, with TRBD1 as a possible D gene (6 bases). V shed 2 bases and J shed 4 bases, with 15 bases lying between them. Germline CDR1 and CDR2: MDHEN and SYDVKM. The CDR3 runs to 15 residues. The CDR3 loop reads CASSLGGGGPYEQYF. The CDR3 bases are TGTGCCAGCAGTTTAGGTGGGGGCGGCCCTTACGAGCAGTACTTC.

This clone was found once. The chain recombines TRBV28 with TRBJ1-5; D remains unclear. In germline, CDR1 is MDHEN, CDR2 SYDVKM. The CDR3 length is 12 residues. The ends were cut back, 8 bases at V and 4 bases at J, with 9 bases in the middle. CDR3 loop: CASQLRNQPQHF. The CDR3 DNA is TGTGCCAGCCAACTTCGGAATCAGCCCCAGCATTTT.

CDR3 in amino acids: CASSIRGQGAYSNQPQHF. The CDR3 DNA sequence: TGTGCCAGTAGTATCAGAGGGCAGGGGGCTTATAGCAATCAGCCCCAGCATTTT. The chain carries TRBV19 and TRBJ1-5; 8 bases line up with TRBD1. Per germline, CDR1 LNHDA and CDR2 SQIVND (reference sequence). V shed 3 bases and J 0 bases; nucleotides not matched to a gene: 10. The CDR3 consists of 18 residues.

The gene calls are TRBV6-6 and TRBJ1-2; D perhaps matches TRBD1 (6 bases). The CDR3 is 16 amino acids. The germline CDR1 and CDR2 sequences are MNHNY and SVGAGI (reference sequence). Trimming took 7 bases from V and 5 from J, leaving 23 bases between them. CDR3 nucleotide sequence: TGTGCCAGCACCACCGCTTCGACAGGTTCCAAGTATGGCTACACCTTC. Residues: CASTTASTGSKYGYTF.